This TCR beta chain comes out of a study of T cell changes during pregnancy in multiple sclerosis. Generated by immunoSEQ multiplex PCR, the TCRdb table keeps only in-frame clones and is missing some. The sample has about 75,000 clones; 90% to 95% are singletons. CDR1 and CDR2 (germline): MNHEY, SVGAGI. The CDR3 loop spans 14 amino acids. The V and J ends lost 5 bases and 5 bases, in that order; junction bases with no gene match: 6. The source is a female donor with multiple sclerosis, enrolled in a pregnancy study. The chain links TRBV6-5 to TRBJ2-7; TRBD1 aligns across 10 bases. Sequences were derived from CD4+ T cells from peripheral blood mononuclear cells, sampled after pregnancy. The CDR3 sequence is CASSTRDRGDEQYF. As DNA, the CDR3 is TGTGCCAGCAGTACCCGGGACAGGGGCGACGAGCAGTACTTC.